Reported below is one TCR beta chain. What it binds is unknown. Kept together in coculture, the mixed lymphocyte reaction cells spent less than 7 days at 37°C. The CDR3 is 13 amino acids. Germline V gene lookup returns CDR1 SGHVS and CDR2 FQNEAQ. With 1 base removed from V and 10 bases from J, the gap between germline ends came to 11 bases. The data belong to a study of siplizumab effects on memory and regulatory T cells. For the study at large: Mixed lymphocyte reactions were paired, with siplizumab at approximately 1 ug/mL or without drug.

Produced via immunoSEQ multiplex PCR; TCRdb's table is partial and in-frame only. The table lists roughly 580 clones, approximately 75% of them singletons. General study findings and limits: Neither a naive nor a memory phenotype was assignable to roughly 75-96% of proliferating CD4+ or CD8+ clones. Naive T cells looked more diverse than memory cells and looked like major alloresponse contributors.

The sequenced material came from CFSE-low (dividing) CD8+ T cells sorted from an allogeneic mixed lymphocyte reaction. V usage is TRBV7-8 and J usage is TRBJ2-1; possible D gene TRBD1, 5 bases. The TCR originated in a human donor in good health; the cells came from an allogeneic mixed lymphocyte reaction. Some clones in this sample may be carry-over from other donors' samples. The CDR3 nucleotides are TGTGCCAGCAGCTTAGTCAGGGCTAAGGAGCAGTTCTTC. It codes for CASSLVRAKEQFF.